A single sample is the source of the 30 T cell receptor beta chains below, sequenced in a study of CD8+CD57+ T cells in acquired aplastic anemia. The sequenced patients had an expansion of CD8+CD57+ cells seen by flow cytometry. Genomic DNA templated the TCR beta VDJ and CDR3 profiling. TCRdb re-called the reads with MiXCR, one entry per CDR3 protein. The repertoire holds 190,000 or so distinct CDR3 sequences, with approximately 52% as singletons. The sample taken for sequencing was sorted CD4+, CD8+, or CD8+CD57+ T cells (not recorded which) from PBMCs. These receptors were collected from a human donor with aplastic anemia.

The V call is TRBV10-1, the J call TRBJ1-6, with TRBD1 matching 7 bases. Trimming at V came to 6 bases and at J to 13 bases, leaving 18 bases not matched to a gene. CDR3 length equals 16 residues. Germline CDR1 WNHNN, CDR2 SYGVQD (reference sequence). CDR3: CASRLSMGQCPYPLHF. The CDR3 bases are TGCGCCAGCAGACTCTCGATGGGACAGTGCCCTTATCCCCTCCACTTT.

This chain connects TRBV6-1 to TRBJ1-1, with no clear D. The V gene's germline CDR1 is MNHNS and CDR2 SASEGT. V was clipped by 4 bases and J by 2 bases, with 14 bases between them. The CDR3 has 15 amino acids. CDR3 coding DNA: TGTGCCAGCAGTGGTCTCGTGGGTGCAAACACTGAAGCTTTCTTT. The encoded protein is CASSGLVGANTEAFF.

This clonotype was detected ten times or more. The V gene is TRBV11-1, the J gene TRBJ1-3, with D possibly being TRBD1 (6 bases). V was shortened by 2 bases and J by 2 bases, with 25 bases between the two germline ends. This CDR3 has 20 residues. Germline values: CDR1 SGHAT, CDR2 FQDESV (reference sequence). The CDR3 bases are TGTGCCAGCAGCTTAACAGGGTTTAAGGAAGGGCAGAACCCTGGAAACACCATATATTTT. Protein sequence: CASSLTGFKEGQNPGNTIYF.

The rearrangement uses TRBV28 and TRBJ1-5, with D possibly TRBD1 on 5 matching bases. The V end lost 4 bases, the J end lost 3 bases, and 10 bases lay between the germline ends. CDR3 size: 14 residues. Looked up from germline, CDR1 is MDHEN and CDR2 is SYDVKM. CDR3 bases: TGTGCCAGCAGTTCGGGACGGTCCAATCAGCCCCAGCATTTT. Translating it yields CASSSGRSNQPQHF.

With regard to this clonotype: The conserved final phenylalanine or tryptophan is absent from the CDR3, which likely points to a read error. The chain employs TRBV11-2 and TRBJ1-3; D might be TRBD1 (5 bases). The CDR3 has 15 amino acids. Germline V lookup: CDR1 SGHAT, CDR2 FQNNGV. V was shortened by 4 bases and J by 4 bases, with 14 bases between the two germline ends. The CDR3 nucleotides are TGTGCCAGCAGCTCGGACGGACAATTCGGAAACACCATATATCTT. This gives the protein CASSSDGQFGNTIYL.

This clonotype was detected only a few times. The chain is built from TRBV28 and TRBJ2-1; 9 bases are a match to TRBD2. The V and J ends lost 4 bases and 0 bases, in that order; junction bases with no gene match: 4. This CDR3 spans 16 amino acids. The V gene's germline CDR1 is MDHEN and CDR2 SYDVKM. The chain's CDR3 is CASSSLSGSSYNEQFF. In nucleotides, the CDR3 is TGTGCCAGCAGTTCCCTTAGCGGGAGCTCCTACAATGAGCAGTTCTTC.

This sequence joins TRBV19 and TRBJ2-1, with 7 bases identical to TRBD1. This CDR3 contains 15 residues. The V segment lost 1 base and the J segment 0 bases; nucleotides outside the gene matches: 0. Per germline, CDR1 LNHDA and CDR2 SQIVND (reference sequence). In DNA form, the CDR3 reads TGTGCCAGTAGTATAGGGGACAGCTCCTACAATGAGCAGTTCTTC. Protein sequence: CASSIGDSSYNEQFF.

The chain carries TRBV24-1 and TRBJ1-4; D is uncertain. Trimming left V 10 bases short and J 5 bases short, with 16 bases between. Germline V gives CDR1 KGHDR, CDR2 SFDVKD. CDR3 length: 14 amino acids. The CDR3, as DNA: TGTGCCACTACAGCCGTAGGGTGGAATGAAAAACTGTTTTTT. This encodes CATTAVGWNEKLFF.

This clonotype was seen ten or more times. DNA for the CDR3: TGTGCCAGCAGTTCTTTTAAGGAGACCCAGTACTTC. It specifies CASSSFKETQYF. The gene calls are TRBV6-2 or TRBV6-3 and TRBJ2-5; D is ambiguous. This CDR3 has 12 residues. Deletions cut 4 bases from V and 5 bases from J, with 8 bases between. CDR1 is MNHEY and CDR2 is SVGEGT in the germline V gene.

There are many counts of this clonotype. This chain uses TRBV5-1 with TRBJ1-5; D might be TRBD1 (6 bases). Germline V gives CDR1 SGHRS, CDR2 YFSETQ. This CDR3 contains 14 residues. With 4 bases removed from V and 4 bases from J, the gap between germline ends came to 12 bases. For the CDR3, the DNA is TGCGCCAGCAGCCCGGGACACCAGAATCAGCCCCAGCATTTT. Protein: CASSPGHQNQPQHF. Full variable domain (outside the CDR3, taken from reference TRBV5-1 and TRBJ1-5): KAGVTQTPRYLIKTRGQQVTLSCSPISGHRSVSWYQQTPGQGLQFLFEYFSETQRNKGNFPGRFSGRQFSNSRSEMNVSTLELGDSALYLCASSPGHQNQPQHFGDGTRLSIL.

This chain connects TRBV24-1 to TRBJ2-1; no reliable D call. Looked up from germline, CDR1 is KGHDR and CDR2 is SFDVKD. This CDR3 has 13 residues. V was shortened by 0 bases and J by 9 bases, with 8 bases between the two germline ends. DNA of the CDR3: TGTGCCACCAGTGATTTGCGGCACAGTGAGCAGTTCTTC. Its protein is CATSDLRHSEQFF.

In regard to this clonotype: One end of the junction varies from germline; a read error may be responsible. The chain links TRBV24-1 to TRBJ2-1; 9 bases are shared with TRBD1. The CDR3 loop spans 16 amino acids. Germline-derived CDR1 and CDR2 are KGHDR and SFDVKD. The CDR3 loop is CATRASGTGWENEQFF. The CDR3 DNA reads TGCGCCACCAGAGCCTCCGGGACAGGGTGGGAAAATGAGCAGTTCTTC.

The rearrangement links TRBV29-1 to TRBJ2-7; D remains unclear. CDR1 and CDR2 from the germline V gene are SQVTM and ANQGSEA. This CDR3 contains 12 residues. V shed 4 bases and J shed 0 bases, with 7 bases lying between them. In nucleotides, the CDR3 is TGCAGCGTTGGAACTTTCTCCTACGAGCAGTACTTC. Residues: CSVGTFSYEQYF.

The chain is built from TRBV2 and TRBJ2-7; D not resolved. Per the germline V gene, CDR1 is SNHLY and CDR2 is FYNNEI. The CDR3 is 12 amino acids. The V end lost 4 bases, the J end lost 1 base, and 5 bases lay between the germline ends. Here the CDR3 DNA reads TGTGCCAGCAGTGTTCCGTCCTACGAGCAGTACTTC. It is translated as CASSVPSYEQYF.

There are many counts of this clonotype. This chain links TRBV7-9 with TRBJ1-1; D might be TRBD1 (6 bases). CDR1 is SEHNR and CDR2 is FQNEAQ in the germline V gene (reference sequence). This CDR3 comprises 14 residues. V lost 3 bases and J 5 bases, leaving 13 bases between the germline ends. CDR3 coding DNA: TGTGCCAGCAGCTTGGGAGGGGGAACAACTGAAGCTTTCTTT. This gives the protein CASSLGGGTTEAFF.

The rearrangement joins TRBV20-1 to TRBJ2-1; tentatively, D is TRBD1 or TRBD2 (6 bases each). Trimming removed 1 base from V and 5 bases from J, with 18 bases in between. CDR1 and CDR2 from the germline V gene are DFQATT and SNEGSKA (reference sequence). This CDR3 is built from 16 residues. CDR3: CSARATWRGFNNEQFF. CDR3 sequence (DNA): TGCAGTGCTAGAGCCACGTGGAGGGGGTTTAACAATGAGCAGTTCTTC.

The gene calls are TRBV10-3 and TRBJ2-2, with a weak D call TRBD1 (6 bases). CDR3 length: 15 residues. The germline V and J ends were trimmed by 4 bases and 2 bases, with 11 bases remaining between them. CDR1 and CDR2 from the germline V gene are ENHRY and SYGVKD. The CDR3 DNA reads TGTGCCATCAGTGTAAGACAGGCAAACACCGGGGAGCTGTTTTTT. Residues: CAISVRQANTGELFF.

This clonotype was counted at least ten times. V gene TRBV7-9 combines with J gene TRBJ2-1; possibly TRBD2 for D (5 bases). The germline CDR1 and CDR2 sequences are SEHNR and FQNEAQ (reference sequence). The CDR3 extends over 12 amino acids. Trimming left V 5 bases short and J 4 bases short, with 6 bases between. The CDR3 sequence: CASSRGYNEQFF. In nucleotides, the CDR3 is TGTGCCAGCAGCCGCGGGTACAATGAGCAGTTCTTC.

This clonotype was picked up a small number of times. V gene TRBV19 combines with J gene TRBJ2-1, with D uncertain. In germline, CDR1 is LNHDA, CDR2 SQIVND (reference sequence). There are 13 residues in the CDR3. The V and J ends lost 7 bases and 6 bases respectively, with 13 bases between them. CDR3 in amino acids: CASTSLVRNEQFF. Here the CDR3 DNA reads TGTGCCAGTACCTCCCTAGTTCGCAATGAGCAGTTCTTC. The full variable domain, rest sourced from reference TRBV19 and TRBJ2-1, is DGGITQSPKYLFRKEGQNVTLSCEQNLNHDAMYWYRQDPGQGLRLIYYSQIVNDFQKGDIAEGYSVSREKKESFPLTVTSAQKNPTAFYLCASTSLVRNEQFFGPGTRLTVL.

The sample holds one count of this clonotype. The CDR3 DNA follows: TGTGCCAGCAGCTTAGTGGTAGCTGGAAACACCATATATTTT. As protein: CASSLVVAGNTIYF. The gene calls are TRBV7-6 and TRBJ1-3; D is undetermined. Germline V lookup: CDR1 SGHVS, CDR2 FNYEAQ. This CDR3 comprises 14 residues. Deletions cut 1 base from V and 2 bases from J, with 6 bases between. Together with reference TRBV7-6 and TRBJ1-3, the CDR3 gives the full variable domain: GAGVSQSPRYKVTKRGQDVALRCDPISGHVSLYWYRQALGQGPEFLTYFNYEAQQDKSGLPNDRFSAERPEGSISTLTIQRTEQRDSAMYRCASSLVVAGNTIYFGEGSWLTVV.

This chain joins TRBV2 and TRBJ2-7; a weak D match, TRBD1 (6 bases). The V end lost 5 bases, the J end lost 4 bases, and 9 bases lay between the germline ends. The CDR3 runs 12 residues. CDR1 and CDR2 (germline): SNHLY, FYNNEI. CDR3 region: CASSSDRYEQYF. In DNA form, the CDR3 reads TGTGCCAGCAGTTCCGACAGGTACGAGCAGTACTTC.

Notes on this clonotype: A read error may be the cause here, since a much bigger clone is one base away. This chain links TRBV12-3 or TRBV12-4 with TRBJ1-5, with no clear D. The length of the CDR3 is 16 residues. CDR3 residues: CASSPSGGGVGQLQHF. CDR3 nucleotide sequence: TGTGCCAGCAGTCCCTCGGGTGGCGGGGTGGGTCAGCTCCAGCATTTT.

To note about this clonotype: Being one base from a much bigger clone, this may be a read error. J is TRBJ1-5 and V is TRBV10-3; no definite D call. Trimming shortened V by 5 bases and J by 7 bases, and 12 bases separated the two germline ends. Germline V gene data show CDR1 as ENHRY and CDR2 as SYGVKD. This CDR3 is built from 13 residues. The CDR3 DNA reads as TGTGCCATCAGTTACTCCGGACCCCAGCCCCAGCATTTT. Its translation: CAISYSGPQPQHF.

This rearrangement joins TRBV7-2 to TRBJ1-4; 8 nucleotides align to TRBD1. CDR1 and CDR2 (germline): SGHTA, FQGNSA. This CDR3 has 17 amino acids. With V trimmed by 1 base and J by 2 bases, 6 bases remained unmatched. The CDR3 nucleotides are TGTGCCAGCAGCTTAGTGCGCGGACAGGGTACTAATGAAAAACTGTTTTTT. Translating gives CASSLVRGQGTNEKLFF.

Turning to this clonotype: The junction and the germline gene differ at one end; a read error may be behind it. V is TRBV11-1 and J is TRBJ1-1; TRBD1 matches 7 bases. Germline values: CDR1 SGHAT, CDR2 FQDESV (reference sequence). The CDR3 runs to 17 residues. The CDR3 is CACSPPRDSGLGTEAFF. CDR3 DNA sequence: TGTGCCTGCAGCCCTCCGCGGGACAGTGGGCTGGGGACTGAAGCTTTCTTT. Variable domain in full (rest from reference TRBV11-1 and TRBJ1-1): EAEVAQSPRYKITEKSQAVAFWCDPISGHATLYWYRQILGQGPELLVQFQDESVVDDSQLPKDRFSAERLKGVDSTLKIQPAELGDSAMYLCACSPPRDSGLGTEAFFGQGTRLTVV.

This clonotype was detected ten times or more. The rearrangement links TRBV5-4 to TRBJ2-7; D unclear. This CDR3 is 15 amino acids long. Germline V CDR1 and CDR2: SGHNT, YYREEE (reference sequence). With 5 bases removed from V and 0 bases from J, the gap between germline ends came to 15 bases. The DNA for the CDR3 is TGTGCCAGCAGTCCGCAACTTAAAAACTCCTACGAGCAGTACTTC. It yields the protein CASSPQLKNSYEQYF.

This clonotype was observed once. The chain employs TRBV6-1 and TRBJ2-7, with TRBD1 matching 10 bases. Germline V CDR1 and CDR2: MNHNS, SASEGT. This CDR3 region has 14 residues. The V and J ends lost 5 bases and 6 bases, in that order; junction bases with no gene match: 7. The CDR3 protein is CASSTGTGVGEQYF. DNA for the CDR3: TGTGCCAGCAGTACCGGGACAGGGGTTGGCGAGCAGTACTTC.

The sample holds many counts of this clonotype. This chain links TRBV5-5 with TRBJ2-5; 7 positions agree with TRBD1. V was pared by 3 bases and J by 4 bases, with 6 bases of the junction left unmatched. The CDR3 has 14 residues. CDR1 SGHKS and CDR2 YYEKEE come from the germline V gene (reference sequence). CDR3 residues: CASSSRAGGETQYF. CDR3 coding DNA: TGTGCCAGCAGCTCCCGGGCAGGGGGAGAGACCCAGTACTTC. Using reference TRBV5-5 and TRBJ2-5 for the parts outside the CDR3, the full variable domain is DAGVTQSPTHLIKTRGQQVTLRCSPISGHKSVSWYQQVLGQGPQFIFQYYEKEERGRGNFPDRFSARQFPNYSSELNVNALLLGDSALYLCASSSRAGGETQYFGPGTRLLVL.

The V call is TRBV7-2, the J call TRBJ2-1; 8 bases map to TRBD1. The CDR3 length is 18 residues. The V gene end was trimmed by 0 bases and the J gene end by 5 bases; junction bases not matched to a gene: 12. Per germline, CDR1 SGHTA and CDR2 FQGNSA. The CDR3 sequence: CASSLALIGTGSHNEQFF. DNA of the CDR3: TGTGCCAGCAGCTTAGCTCTTATCGGGACAGGTTCCCACAATGAGCAGTTCTTC.

The chain combines TRBV29-1 with TRBJ2-5; possibly TRBD2 for D (6 bases). There are 13 residues in the CDR3. The V end lost 8 bases, the J end lost 5 bases, and 18 bases lay between the germline ends. Germline CDR1 reads SQVTM; CDR2 reads ANQGSEA. The CDR3 coding sequence is TGCAGCAGCCACGGGACTGGGGGGGAGACCCAGTACTTC. Translation: CSSHGTGGETQYF.